Below are 25 T cell receptor beta chains sequenced from a single sample in a study of cytomegalovirus exposure and HLA in healthy donors. Primers included in the PCR were 60 Vbeta and 13 Jbeta primers. Only in-frame clones appear in the TCRdb table, and some are missing; sequencing was by immunoSEQ multiplex PCR. The table includes some 150,000 clones, roughly 85% detected once. Material for sequencing was PBMCs. These receptors were collected from a man in his forties or fifties in good health and CMV-seronegative.

The chain carries TRBV27 and TRBJ2-7; D is undetermined. V was pared by 2 bases and J by 5 bases, with 7 bases between. The germline V gene encodes CDR1 MNHEY and CDR2 SMNVEV (reference sequence). The CDR3 consists of 12 residues. CDR3 sequence: CASSLQVHEQYF. CDR3 bases: TGTGCCAGCAGTTTACAGGTCCACGAGCAGTACTTC.

In this sample, this clone turned up a few times. The chain is built from TRBV27 and TRBJ2-5; 11 nucleotides align to TRBD2. The CDR3 is 15 residues long. Germline CDR1 and CDR2: MNHEY and SMNVEV (reference sequence). V dropped 4 bases and J dropped 3; count of bases not matched to a gene: 4. The chain's CDR3 is CASSSKTSGEETQYF. The CDR3 region has the DNA TGTGCCAGCAGTTCCAAGACTAGCGGGGAAGAGACCCAGTACTTC.

This clone was counted between two and nine times. The chain links TRBV11-2 to TRBJ2-2; D is unresolved. V dropped 1 base and J dropped 3 bases, with 12 bases sitting between them. This CDR3 is 16 amino acids long. The germline CDR1 and CDR2 sequences are SGHAT and FQNNGV. CDR3 amino acids: CASSLATGYYTGELFF. The CDR3 coding sequence is TGTGCCAGCAGCTTAGCGACGGGTTACTACACCGGGGAGCTGTTTTTT.

The chain joins TRBV27 to TRBJ2-1; D perhaps matches TRBD1 (6 bases). Germline CDR1 reads MNHEY; CDR2 reads SMNVEV (reference sequence). The CDR3 runs to 15 residues. With 3 bases removed from V and 3 bases from J, the gap between germline ends came to 12 bases. CDR3 bases: TGTGCCAGCAGTTTCGTCAGGGGCAACTACAATGAGCAGTTCTTC. This codes for CASSFVRGNYNEQFF.

The J gene is TRBJ2-3, the V gene TRBV5-6; 8 bases are shared with TRBD2. The CDR3 extends over 15 amino acids. CDR1 is SGHDT, CDR2 YYEEEE, per germline. The trim removed 0 bases at V and 5 bases at J, leaving 5 bases unmatched. The CDR3 region has the DNA TGTGCCAGCAGCTTGGACCCCGGGAGGGTAGATACGCAGTATTTT. Protein sequence: CASSLDPGRVDTQYF.

The CDR3 DNA sequence: TGTGCCAGCAAACAGACCCCTACCGGGGAGCTGTTTTTT. Amino acids: CASKQTPTGELFF. The V call is TRBV6-6, the J call TRBJ2-2; D gene ambiguous. Trimming removed 7 bases at V and 5 bases at J, with 11 bases between. CDR3 length: 13 residues. Germline V lookup: CDR1 MNHNY, CDR2 SVGAGI (reference sequence).

The genes are TRBV5-6 and TRBJ2-2; the match to TRBD2 covers 7 bases. Trimming cost V 3 bases and J 10 bases; bases outside gene matches: 12. Germline lookup yields CDR1 SGHDT and CDR2 YYEEEE. The CDR3 is made up of 15 amino acids. CDR3 amino acids: CASSWPRTRVLELFF. CDR3 in DNA: TGTGCCAGCAGCTGGCCGAGGACTAGAGTTCTGGAGCTGTTTTTT.

This chain joins TRBV6-5 and TRBJ2-7, with 8 bases matching TRBD2. Trimming cost V 6 bases and J 4 bases; bases outside gene matches: 5. Germline V gene sequence: CDR1 MNHEY, CDR2 SVGAGI. The CDR3 spans 13 residues. The CDR3 coding sequence is TGTGCCAGCAGCCCCAAGCGGGAGTACGAGCAGTACTTC. Translation: CASSPKREYEQYF.

The chain couples TRBV2 to TRBJ2-5; no clear D. This CDR3 comprises 14 residues. Trimming stripped 4 bases from V and 0 bases from J, with 9 bases between. CDR1 is SNHLY, CDR2 FYNNEI, per germline. The CDR3 DNA reads as TGTGCCAGCAGTGGGATCGGGTACCAAGAGACCCAGTACTTC. This sequence encodes CASSGIGYQETQYF.

The genes are TRBV23-1 and TRBJ1-1; a weak D match, TRBD1 (6 bases). TRBV23-1 is treated as an ORF (open reading frame) with a function not yet certain. This CDR3 is built from 13 residues. Trimming shortened V by 6 bases and J by 1 base, and 9 bases separated the two germline ends. The CDR3 is CASSRGGNTEAFF. The CDR3 DNA is TGCGCCAGCAGCAGGGGTGGGAACACTGAAGCTTTCTTT.

The chain joins TRBV7-9 to TRBJ1-3; 8 bases line up with TRBD1. In germline, CDR1 is SEHNR, CDR2 FQNEAQ (reference sequence). Trimming removed 0 bases from V and 1 base from J; junction bases left unmatched: 2. This CDR3 is built from 16 residues. In nucleotides, the CDR3 is TGTGCCAGCAGCTTAGCTGGGACAGGTTCTGGAAACACCATATATTTT. The encoded protein is CASSLAGTGSGNTIYF.

A single count supports this clone. This chain connects TRBV28 to TRBJ2-3; TRBD1 aligns across 8 bases. The germline gives CDR1 MDHEN, CDR2 SYDVKM. The CDR3 has 19 amino acids. V was clipped by 1 base and J by 1 base; unmatched bases: 13. CDR3 amino acids: CASSLFGQGPGFRTDTQYF. The CDR3 DNA is TGTGCCAGCAGTTTATTTGGACAGGGTCCAGGTTTTCGCACAGATACGCAGTATTTT. The full variable domain, completed using reference TRBV28 and TRBJ2-3, is DVKVTQSSRYLVKRTGEKVFLECVQDMDHENMFWYRQDPGLGLRLIYFSYDVKMKEKGDIPEGYSVSREKKERFSLILESASTNQTSMYLCASSLFGQGPGFRTDTQYFGPGTRLTVL.

The chain has TRBV7-6 and TRBJ2-7, with TRBD1 matching 7 bases. Germline CDR1 reads SGHVS; CDR2 reads FNYEAQ. This CDR3 has 14 amino acids. The V gene end was trimmed by 5 bases and the J gene end by 5 bases; junction bases not matched to a gene: 9. CDR3 protein: CASSPRQGRHEQYF. The CDR3 coding sequence is TGTGCCAGCAGCCCAAGACAGGGTCGGCACGAGCAGTACTTC.

The genes are TRBV6-1 and TRBJ1-2; 11 bases fit TRBD1. The CDR3 consists of 14 residues. CDR1 MNHNS and CDR2 SASEGT come from the germline V gene. With 6 bases clipped from V and 8 bases from J, the junction kept 8 bases outside the gene matches. The CDR3 region has the DNA TGTGCCAGCAGGGACAGGGGGCCCTCAGGGGGCTACACCTTC. Its protein product is CASRDRGPSGGYTF.

The chain combines TRBV11-2 with TRBJ2-1; 13 nucleotides agree with TRBD2. The CDR3 totals 16 residues. Germline V gives CDR1 SGHAT, CDR2 FQNNGV. V shed 1 base and J 4 bases; nucleotides not matched to a gene: 1. The CDR3 region is CASSLVLAGGYNEQFF. CDR3 nucleotide sequence: TGTGCCAGCAGCTTAGTACTAGCGGGAGGGTACAATGAGCAGTTCTTC.

The chain is built from TRBV19 and TRBJ2-7; TRBD2 aligns across 12 bases. The germline V gene has CDR1 LNHDA and CDR2 SQIVND (reference sequence). There are 15 residues in the CDR3. The J segment lost 2 bases and the V segment lost 4 bases, leaving 3 bases of the junction unmatched. CDR3 in amino acids: CASSTGLAGPYEQYF. The DNA of the CDR3 is TGTGCCAGTAGTACGGGACTAGCGGGTCCCTACGAGCAGTACTTC.

This clone was seen a handful of times. The chain is built from TRBV27 and TRBJ1-6; TRBD1 is a possible D gene (5 bases). V lost 2 bases and J 9 bases, leaving 8 bases between the germline ends. CDR1 is MNHEY, CDR2 SMNVEV, per germline (reference sequence). CDR3 size: 13 residues. Here the CDR3 DNA reads TGTGCCAGCAGTTTAGGGAGGGGTTCACCCCTCCACTTT. As protein: CASSLGRGSPLHF.

The J gene is TRBJ2-5, the V gene TRBV27; 7 bases line up with TRBD1. The CDR3 spans 15 residues. J gave up 5 bases and V 0 bases, and 6 bases lay outside the gene matches. Germline V CDR1 and CDR2: MNHEY, SMNVEV (reference sequence). As DNA, the CDR3 is TGTGCCAGCAGTTTATCGACAGGGTATCTGGAGACCCAGTACTTC. Translated, it gives CASSLSTGYLETQYF.

V usage is TRBV15 and J usage is TRBJ2-2; the match to TRBD2 covers 11 bases. The CDR3 runs 16 residues. The V segment lost 1 base and the J segment 5 bases; nucleotides outside the gene matches: 3. CDR1 and CDR2 (germline): LNHNV, YYDKDF (reference sequence). The DNA for the CDR3 is TGTGCCACCAGCAGAGCACTAGCGGGAGTGACCGGGGAGCTGTTTTTT. This gives the protein CATSRALAGVTGELFF.

The genes are TRBV13 and TRBJ2-7; tentative D call: TRBD2 (6 bases). The germline CDR1 and CDR2 sequences are PRHDT and FYEKMQ (reference sequence). V lost 5 bases, J lost 3 bases, and 26 bases lay in between. The CDR3 runs to 18 residues. DNA of the CDR3: TGTGCCAGCAGCGGCGGCGGGACGGGCGGCCCCTTGCGCTACGAGCAGTACTTC. As protein: CASSGGGTGGPLRYEQYF.

This clone was counted a few times. This chain links TRBV4-1 with TRBJ2-5; tentative D call: TRBD1 (5 bases). With 0 bases removed from V and 7 bases from J, the gap between germline ends came to 15 bases. The CDR3 length is 15 residues. Germline V CDR1 and CDR2: MGHRA, YSYEKL. This CDR3 is CASSQDEGQGGTQYF. For the CDR3, the DNA is TGCGCCAGCAGCCAAGATGAAGGGCAGGGCGGGACCCAGTACTTC.

This sequence joins TRBV9 and TRBJ2-1, with a weak D call TRBD1 (5 bases). CDR1 is SGDLS, CDR2 YYNGEE, per germline. The CDR3 runs to 15 residues. The V and J ends lost 4 bases and 2 bases respectively, with 13 bases between them. The CDR3 sequence is CASSPDPGTYNEQFF. CDR3 DNA sequence: TGTGCCAGCAGCCCCGATCCAGGGACCTACAATGAGCAGTTCTTC.

This chain uses TRBV19 with TRBJ1-5; D is perhaps TRBD1 (5 bases). V lost 6 bases and J lost 0, with 9 bases in between. The CDR3 has 14 amino acids. Germline V lookup: CDR1 LNHDA, CDR2 SQIVND (reference sequence). CDR3 loop: CASSRTNSNQPQHF. In DNA, the CDR3 is TGTGCCAGTAGCCGGACAAATAGCAATCAGCCCCAGCATTTT.

The rearrangement joins TRBV5-5 to TRBJ1-2, with a tentative D call TRBD1 (5 bases). The CDR3 contains 17 residues. Germline values: CDR1 SGHKS, CDR2 YYEKEE (reference sequence). The V and J ends lost 4 bases and 8 bases respectively, with 27 bases between them. CDR3 amino acids: CASSLSPPQTGLVGYTF. The CDR3 DNA sequence: TGTGCCAGCAGCCTGTCCCCCCCACAAACAGGCCTGGTCGGCTACACCTTC.

The rearrangement uses TRBV5-8 and TRBJ2-1; 10 nucleotides match TRBD2. Germline V lookup: CDR1 SGHTS, CDR2 YDEGEE. The CDR3 extends over 15 amino acids. V trimming: 0 bases; J trimming: 3 bases; junction bases outside the gene matches: 0. The CDR3 DNA is TGTGCCAGCAGCTTGGGACTAGCGGGCTACAATGAGCAGTTCTTC. Encoded protein: CASSLGLAGYNEQFF.